This passage covers 8 T cell receptor beta chains from one sample sequenced in a study of response to subunit inactivated influenza vaccine. One entry per CDR3 protein, called by TCRdb with MiXCR from the RT-PCR reads. The sample holds 710,000 or so distinct CDR3 sequences, approximately 14% seen once. The specimen was PBMCs from blood, collected approximately 13 days after vaccination. Receptor source: a man aged 50-60 years who received an inactivated influenza vaccine.

This rearrangement joins TRBV11-2 to TRBJ2-3; either TRBD1 or TRBD2 may supply D (5 bases each). The CDR3 runs 16 residues. V was cut by 3 bases and J by 1 base, with 14 bases left in between. CDR1 is SGHAT, CDR2 FQNNGV, per germline. CDR3 in amino acids: CASSFQLVGGTDTQYF. CDR3 DNA sequence: TGTGCCAGCAGCTTCCAACTAGTGGGGGGCACAGATACGCAGTATTTT. Full variable domain (outside the CDR3, taken from reference TRBV11-2 and TRBJ2-3): EAGVAQSPRYKIIEKRQSVAFWCNPISGHATLYWYQQILGQGPKLLIQFQNNGVVDDSQLPKDRFSAERLKGVDSTLKIQPAKLEDSAVYLCASSFQLVGGTDTQYFGPGTRLTVL.

This chain uses TRBV25-1 with TRBJ2-5; D is unclear. This CDR3 has 14 amino acids. Per germline, CDR1 MGHDK and CDR2 SYGVNS. Trimming took 5 bases from V and 5 from J, leaving 15 bases between them. The CDR3 reads CASSSNSGVETQYF. The CDR3 coding sequence is TGTGCCAGCAGTAGTAACAGTGGGGTTGAGACCCAGTACTTC.

This clonotype has more than one count but fewer than ten. The chain recombines TRBV20-1 with TRBJ2-3; 8 bases agree with TRBD2. The CDR3 is made up of 14 amino acids. V dropped 5 bases and J dropped 3; count of bases not matched to a gene: 7. Germline CDR1 is DFQATT and CDR2 is SNEGSKA (reference sequence). The CDR3 sequence: CSAPRGGETDTQYF. CDR3 nucleotides: TGCAGTGCTCCACGGGGGGGGGAGACAGATACGCAGTATTTT.

This clonotype came up many times. The chain employs TRBV7-8 and TRBJ2-5; D perhaps matches TRBD1 (6 bases). This CDR3 has 14 amino acids. CDR1 is SGHVS, CDR2 FQNEAQ, per germline. The germline V and J ends were trimmed by 1 base and 1 base, with 7 bases remaining between them. CDR3 sequence (DNA): TGTGCCAGCAGCTTAGGACAGGTCCAAGAGACCCAGTACTTC. Translated: CASSLGQVQETQYF.

This clonotype came up many times. V is TRBV9 and J is TRBJ2-5; D may be TRBD2 (6 bases). Germline V lookup: CDR1 SGDLS, CDR2 YYNGEE. This CDR3 has 16 residues. Trimming removed 0 bases from V and 0 bases from J, with 12 bases in between. This CDR3 reads CASSVDAGSYQETQYF. In DNA, the CDR3 is TGTGCCAGCAGCGTAGATGCGGGATCGTACCAAGAGACCCAGTACTTC.

The chain carries TRBV7-8 and TRBJ1-2; 7 positions agree with TRBD1. V was clipped by 1 base and J by 2 bases; unmatched bases: 1. Germline-derived CDR1 and CDR2 are SGHVS and FQNEAQ. The CDR3 spans 14 residues. Here the CDR3 reads CASSLEGANYGYTF. The CDR3 DNA reads as TGTGCCAGCAGCTTAGAGGGGGCAAACTATGGCTACACCTTC.

This clonotype showed up just a few times. CDR3 residues: CASSYYEAPSYEQYF. The CDR3 DNA reads as TGTGCCAGCAGTTACTATGAGGCCCCTTCCTACGAGCAGTACTTC. The genes are TRBV6-5 and TRBJ2-7; D is uncertain. Trimming took 1 base from V and 1 from J, leaving 11 bases between them. Per the germline V gene, CDR1 is MNHEY and CDR2 is SVGAGI. The CDR3 spans 15 residues.

Worth noting for this clonotype: A clone one base away is much larger, so this may be a read error. The V gene is TRBV20-1, the J gene TRBJ2-7; 7 bases fit TRBD1. CDR1 DFQATT and CDR2 SNEGSKA come from the germline V gene (reference sequence). This CDR3 comprises 13 residues. CDR3 in amino acids: CSARGRGSYEQYF. The CDR3 DNA is TGCAGCGCCAGGGGCAGGGGGAGCTACGAGCAGTACTTC.